The 21 T cell receptor beta chains below come from one sample, sequenced in a study of control samples from healthy donors and cancer patients. The repertoire was sequenced with immunoSEQ multiplex PCR; TCRdb's copy has only in-frame clones and lacks some. The table lists 78,000 or so clones, around nine tenths of them singletons. What was sequenced was blood. The receptors come from a woman aged 50 to 65 in good health.

This chain connects TRBV5-1 to TRBJ1-2; 8 positions match TRBD1. Germline V CDR1 and CDR2: SGHRS, YFSETQ. There are 16 residues in the CDR3. V shed 1 base and J 6 bases; nucleotides not matched to a gene: 11. The CDR3 sequence is CASSLRTGGSLDGYTF. The CDR3 region has the DNA TGCGCCAGCAGCTTGAGAACAGGGGGAAGCCTGGATGGCTACACCTTC.

This chain connects TRBV6-6 to TRBJ2-2; 12 bases align to TRBD2. The CDR3 runs to 18 residues. Germline CDR1 is MNHNY and CDR2 is SVGAGI (reference sequence). J was trimmed by 4 bases and V by 5 bases; bases with no gene match: 11. The DNA of the CDR3 is TGTGCCAGCAGTCCTACTCGACTAGCGGGGGCGAGCACCGGGGAGCTGTTTTTT. Amino acids: CASSPTRLAGASTGELFF.

The CDR3 DNA reads TGTGCCTGGAGCCAACCGTACCGGACCTCTGACACTGAAGCTTTCTTT. Translation: CAWSQPYRTSDTEAFF. This chain links TRBV30 with TRBJ1-1; no definite D call. The germline CDR1 and CDR2 sequences are GTSNPN and SVGIG (reference sequence). Trimming stripped 3 bases from V and 3 bases from J, with 20 bases between. The CDR3 extends over 16 amino acids.

The gene calls are TRBV19 and TRBJ1-6; D uncertain. The ends were cut back, 4 bases at V and 4 bases at J, with 11 bases in the middle. The germline gives CDR1 LNHDA, CDR2 SQIVND (reference sequence). The CDR3 has 15 amino acids. The CDR3 protein is CASSTGYGYNSPLHF. CDR3 bases: TGTGCCAGTAGTACGGGATATGGGTATAATTCACCCCTCCACTTT.

The chain combines TRBV19 with TRBJ1-4; no reliable D call. Germline V CDR1 and CDR2: LNHDA, SQIVND (reference sequence). This CDR3 region has 11 residues. V lost 9 bases to trimming and J lost 6 bases, with 8 bases between them. CDR3 DNA: TGTGCCAGCAGCAAGGATGAAAAACTGTTTTTT. Protein product: CASSKDEKLFF.

The table lists this clone with a few counts. V gene TRBV14 combines with J gene TRBJ1-1; possible D gene TRBD1, 5 bases. This CDR3 is built from 18 residues. The V gene's germline CDR1 is SGHDN and CDR2 FVKESK. With 2 bases removed from V and 0 bases from J, the gap between germline ends came to 19 bases. CDR3 residues: CASSQQPWGSLMNTEAFF. CDR3 DNA: TGTGCCAGCAGCCAACAACCATGGGGCAGTCTTATGAACACTGAAGCTTTCTTT.

This chain joins TRBV12-3 or TRBV12-4 and TRBJ1-4, with D maybe TRBD1 (6 bases). V was trimmed by 4 bases and J by 10 bases, leaving 13 bases between them. The CDR3 is made up of 13 amino acids. This CDR3 is CASSSRDNRKLFF. The DNA of the CDR3 is TGTGCCAGCAGTTCCCGGGACAACCGAAAACTGTTTTTT.

This clone is a singleton in its sample. J is TRBJ2-3 and V is TRBV10-3; perhaps TRBD2 as D (5 bases). The CDR3 runs 12 residues. Per the germline V gene, CDR1 is ENHRY and CDR2 is SYGVKD. Trimming took off 5 bases at V and 8 bases at J, with 11 bases between the two ends. CDR3 protein: CAISISEGTQYF. The CDR3, as DNA: TGTGCCATCAGTATCAGTGAGGGTACGCAGTATTTT.

The genes are TRBV30 and TRBJ1-3; the match to TRBD1 covers 11 bases. Trimming took 2 bases from V and 4 from J; bases not matched to a gene: 7. Germline V gene data show CDR1 as GTSNPN and CDR2 as SVGIG (reference sequence). CDR3 length: 16 amino acids. CDR3 region: CAWSLDRGQAGNTIYF. The CDR3 coding sequence is TGTGCCTGGAGTTTGGACAGGGGGCAAGCAGGAAACACCATATATTTT.

The chain employs TRBV6-2 or TRBV6-3 and TRBJ2-1; maybe TRBD2 (5 bases). The V end was cut by 5 bases, the J end by 6 bases, with 23 bases between. Germline CDR1 reads MNHEY; CDR2 reads SVGEGT. CDR3 size: 17 residues. The CDR3 is CASSQASPMEVGNEQFF. CDR3 nucleotide sequence: TGTGCCAGCAGTCAAGCATCTCCCATGGAGGTGGGCAATGAGCAGTTCTTC.

The chain joins TRBV12-2 to TRBJ2-2; the table's TRBD1 call for D was not verified on the DNA. TRBV12-2 is recorded as a pseudogene. The CDR3 extends over 13 amino acids. DNA for the CDR3: TGTGCAAGGGACAGGGGCATCGCCGGGGAGCTGTTTTTT. Protein sequence: CARDRGIAGELFF.

This clone has only one observation. The chain couples TRBV27 to TRBJ2-3; D call uncertain. Trimming took 3 bases from V and 4 from J, leaving 11 bases between them. The germline V gene has CDR1 MNHEY and CDR2 SMNVEV (reference sequence). The CDR3 length is 14 residues. The CDR3 nucleotides are TGTGCCAGCAGTTTTAATTATGGGGCAGATACGCAGTATTTT. Translating gives CASSFNYGADTQYF.

V and J are TRBV30 and TRBJ1-2; D is uncertain. CDR1 and CDR2 (germline): GTSNPN, SVGIG (reference sequence). This CDR3 spans 12 amino acids. With 3 bases removed from V and 1 base from J, the gap between germline ends came to 6 bases. The CDR3 sequence: CAWRGSNYGYTF. The CDR3 coding sequence is TGTGCCTGGAGGGGCAGTAACTATGGCTACACCTTC.

V and J are TRBV5-5 and TRBJ2-4; D is unresolved. This CDR3 comprises 16 residues. Germline V gene sequence: CDR1 SGHKS, CDR2 YYEKEE (reference sequence). Trimming took 3 bases from V and 0 from J, leaving 13 bases between them. CDR3 loop: CASSSAPTLAKNIQYF. The DNA for the CDR3 is TGTGCCAGCAGCTCGGCACCCACTTTAGCCAAAAACATTCAGTACTTC.

V gene TRBV18 combines with J gene TRBJ2-2; weak D call: TRBD2 (6 bases). This CDR3 is 16 amino acids long. Trimming cost V 0 bases and J 0 bases, with 8 bases left between them. Per the germline V gene, CDR1 is KGHSH and CDR2 is LQKENI. CDR3 sequence reads: CASSPPPSANTGELFF. The CDR3 DNA follows: TGTGCCAGCTCACCACCGCCTAGCGCGAACACCGGGGAGCTGTTTTTT.

The chain is built from TRBV29-1 and TRBJ1-1; D uncertain. The germline V gene encodes CDR1 SQVTM and CDR2 ANQGSEA. V lost 6 bases and J 1 base, leaving 9 bases between the germline ends. This CDR3 contains 12 residues. CDR3 sequence (DNA): TGCAGCGTCGTGAGAAGGAACACTGAAGCTTTCTTT. Translating it yields CSVVRRNTEAFF.

The CDR3 region is CASSLKRGAIPEQFF. As DNA, the CDR3 is TGCGCCAGCAGCCTAAAGCGGGGGGCCATCCCTGAGCAGTTCTTC. This chain uses TRBV5-1 with TRBJ2-1; 9 positions agree with TRBD2. Germline values: CDR1 SGHRS, CDR2 YFSETQ. Unmatched junction bases numbered 11, after V lost 4 bases and J lost 9 bases. CDR3 length: 15 amino acids.

This chain joins TRBV28 and TRBJ1-5; D is undetermined. The length of the CDR3 is 13 residues. V lost 8 bases and J lost 7, with 15 bases in between. From germline, CDR1 is MDHEN and CDR2 SYDVKM. The CDR3 here is CASDGRGEQPQHF. Here the CDR3 DNA reads TGTGCCAGCGACGGGCGGGGAGAACAGCCCCAGCATTTT.

This chain joins TRBV2 and TRBJ1-6; 7 bases agree with TRBD1. This CDR3 region has 14 residues. Germline V CDR1 and CDR2: SNHLY, FYNNEI. The V segment lost 4 bases and the J segment 9 bases; nucleotides outside the gene matches: 6. The CDR3 sequence: CASSVRQGSSPLHF. For the CDR3, the DNA is TGTGCCAGCAGTGTGAGACAGGGTAGTTCACCCCTCCACTTT. Using reference TRBV2 and TRBJ1-6 for the parts outside the CDR3, the full variable domain is EPEVTQTPSHQVTQMGQEVILRCVPISNHLYFYWYRQILGQKVEFLVSFYNNEISEKSEIFDDQFSVERPDGSNFTLKIRSTKLEDSAMYFCASSVRQGSSPLHFGNGTRLTVT.

CDR3: CASSFSRRNTEAFF. The CDR3 DNA reads TGCGCCAGCAGCTTTTCAAGAAGGAACACTGAAGCTTTCTTT. The rearrangement uses TRBV5-1 and TRBJ1-1; unclear D gene. Looked up from germline, CDR1 is SGHRS and CDR2 is YFSETQ. There are 14 residues in the CDR3. V lost 2 bases to trimming and J lost 1 base, with 9 bases between them.

The rearrangement joins TRBV5-5 to TRBJ2-3, with TRBD2 as a possible D gene (6 bases). CDR3 length: 16 amino acids. Trimming pared 0 bases from V and 3 bases from J, leaving 14 bases between. The germline CDR1 and CDR2 sequences are SGHKS and YYEKEE (reference sequence). The chain's CDR3 is CASSLGLGGMTDTQYF. In DNA, the CDR3 is TGTGCCAGCAGCTTGGGTCTAGGAGGGATGACAGATACGCAGTATTTT.